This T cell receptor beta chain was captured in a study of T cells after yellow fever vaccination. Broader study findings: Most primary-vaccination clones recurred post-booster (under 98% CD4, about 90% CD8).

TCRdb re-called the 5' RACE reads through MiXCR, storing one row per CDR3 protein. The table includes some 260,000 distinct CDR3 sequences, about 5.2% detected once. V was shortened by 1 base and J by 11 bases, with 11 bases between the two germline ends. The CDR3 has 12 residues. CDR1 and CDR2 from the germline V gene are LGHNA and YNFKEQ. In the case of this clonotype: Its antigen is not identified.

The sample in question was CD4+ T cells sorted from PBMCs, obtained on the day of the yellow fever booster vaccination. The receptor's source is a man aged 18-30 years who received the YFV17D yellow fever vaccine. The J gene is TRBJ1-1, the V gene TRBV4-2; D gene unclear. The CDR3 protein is CASSQVEGLAFF. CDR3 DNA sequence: TGTGCCAGCAGCCAAGTCGAAGGGTTGGCTTTCTTT.